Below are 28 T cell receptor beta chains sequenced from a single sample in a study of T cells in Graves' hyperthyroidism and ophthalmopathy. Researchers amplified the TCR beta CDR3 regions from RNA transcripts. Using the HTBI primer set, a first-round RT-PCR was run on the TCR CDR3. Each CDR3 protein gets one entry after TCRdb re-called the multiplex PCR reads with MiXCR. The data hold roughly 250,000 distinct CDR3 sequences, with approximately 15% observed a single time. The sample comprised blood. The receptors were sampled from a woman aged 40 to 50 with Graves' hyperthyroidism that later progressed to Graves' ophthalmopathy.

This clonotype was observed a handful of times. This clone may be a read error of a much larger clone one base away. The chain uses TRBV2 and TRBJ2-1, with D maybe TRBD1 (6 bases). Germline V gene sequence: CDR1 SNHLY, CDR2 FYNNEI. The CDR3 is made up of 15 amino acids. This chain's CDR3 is CASREDRSSYNEQFF. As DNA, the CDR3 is TGTGCCAGCAGGGAAGACAGGAGCTCCTACAATGAGCAGTTCTTC.

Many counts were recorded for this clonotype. CDR3 amino acids: CATRGMDRVCRSNQPQHF. The CDR3 bases are TGTGCCACCCGAGGAATGGACAGGGTGTGTCGTAGCAATCAGCCCCAGCATTTT. The chain employs TRBV24-1 and TRBJ1-5; 8 positions agree with TRBD1. Unmatched junction bases numbered 15, after V lost 9 bases and J lost 0 bases. CDR1 is KGHDR and CDR2 is SFDVKD in the germline V gene. The length of the CDR3 is 18 residues.

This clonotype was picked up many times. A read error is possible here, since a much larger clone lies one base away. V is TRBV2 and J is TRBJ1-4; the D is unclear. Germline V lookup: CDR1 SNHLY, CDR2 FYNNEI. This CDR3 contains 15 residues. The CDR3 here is CASSFLGGTNEKLLF. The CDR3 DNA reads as TGTGCCAGCAGTTTTCTCGGCGGAACTAATGAAAAACTGCTTTTT.

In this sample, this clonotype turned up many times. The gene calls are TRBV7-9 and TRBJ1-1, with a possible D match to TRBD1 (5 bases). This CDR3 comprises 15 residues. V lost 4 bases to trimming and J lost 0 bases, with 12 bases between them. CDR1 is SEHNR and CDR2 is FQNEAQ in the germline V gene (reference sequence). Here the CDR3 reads CASSWDGGLNTEAFF. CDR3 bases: TGTGCCAGCAGCTGGGACGGAGGATTGAACACTGAAGCTTTCTTT. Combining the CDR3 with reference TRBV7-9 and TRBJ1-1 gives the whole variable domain DTGVSQNPRHKITKRGQNVTFRCDPISEHNRLYWYRQTLGQGPEFLTYFQNEAQLEKSRLLSDRFSAERPKGSFSTLEIQRTEQGDSAMYLCASSWDGGLNTEAFFGQGTRLTVV.

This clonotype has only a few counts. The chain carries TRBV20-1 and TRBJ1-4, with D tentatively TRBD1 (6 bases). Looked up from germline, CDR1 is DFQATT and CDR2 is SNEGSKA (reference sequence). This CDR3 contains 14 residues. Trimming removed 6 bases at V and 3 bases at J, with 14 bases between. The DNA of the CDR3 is TGCAGTGCCAGCGCAGGGGCGGCTAATGAAAAACTGTTTTTT. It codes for CSASAGAANEKLFF.

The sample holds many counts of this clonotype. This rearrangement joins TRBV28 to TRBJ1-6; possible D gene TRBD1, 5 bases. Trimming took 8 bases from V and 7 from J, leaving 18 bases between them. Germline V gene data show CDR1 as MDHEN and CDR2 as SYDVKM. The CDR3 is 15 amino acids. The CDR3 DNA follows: TGTGCCAGCGTTCAAGGGGCCCTCCTAAATTCACCCCTCCACTTT. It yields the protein CASVQGALLNSPLHF.

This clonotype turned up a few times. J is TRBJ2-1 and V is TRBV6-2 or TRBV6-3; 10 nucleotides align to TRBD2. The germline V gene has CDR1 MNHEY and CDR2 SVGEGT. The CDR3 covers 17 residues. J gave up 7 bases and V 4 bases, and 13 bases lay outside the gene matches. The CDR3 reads CASSLEAAGGPGNEQFF. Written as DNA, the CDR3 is TGTGCCAGCAGTTTGGAGGCAGCGGGAGGGCCAGGGAATGAGCAGTTCTTC.

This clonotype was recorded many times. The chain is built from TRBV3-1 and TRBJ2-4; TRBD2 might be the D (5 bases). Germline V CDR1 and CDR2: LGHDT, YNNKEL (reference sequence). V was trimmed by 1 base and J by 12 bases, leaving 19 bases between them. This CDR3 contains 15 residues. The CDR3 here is CASSQVSGPEVTQYF. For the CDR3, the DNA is TGTGCCAGCAGCCAAGTTTCCGGACCGGAGGTAACTCAGTACTTC.

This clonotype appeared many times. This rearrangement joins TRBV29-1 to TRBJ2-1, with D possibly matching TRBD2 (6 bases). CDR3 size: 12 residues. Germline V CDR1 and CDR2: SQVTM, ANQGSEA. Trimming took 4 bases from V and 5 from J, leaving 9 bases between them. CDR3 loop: CSVGAGNNEQFF. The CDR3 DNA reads TGCAGCGTTGGGGCGGGGAACAATGAGCAGTTCTTC.

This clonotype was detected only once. CDR3: CASSLSGGGIYEQYF. In nucleotides, the CDR3 is TGCGCCAGCAGCCTCTCAGGGGGTGGGATTTACGAGCAGTACTTC. The chain uses TRBV5-1 and TRBJ2-7, with 7 positions matching TRBD1. The trim removed 4 bases at V and 4 bases at J, leaving 11 bases unmatched. This CDR3 is built from 15 residues. The germline gives CDR1 SGHRS, CDR2 YFSETQ.

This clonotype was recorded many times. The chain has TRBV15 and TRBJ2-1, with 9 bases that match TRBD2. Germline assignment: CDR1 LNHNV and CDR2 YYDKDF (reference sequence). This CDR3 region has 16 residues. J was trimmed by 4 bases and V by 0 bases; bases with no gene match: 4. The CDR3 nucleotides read TGTGCCACCAGCAGAGATCTGCGGGAGGGATACAATGAGCAGTTCTTC. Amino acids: CATSRDLREGYNEQFF.

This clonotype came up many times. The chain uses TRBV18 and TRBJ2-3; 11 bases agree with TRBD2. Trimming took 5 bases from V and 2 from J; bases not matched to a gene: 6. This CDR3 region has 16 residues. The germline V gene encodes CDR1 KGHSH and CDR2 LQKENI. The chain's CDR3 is CASSILAGGPTDTQYF. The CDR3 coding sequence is TGTGCCAGCTCAATTTTAGCGGGAGGGCCCACAGATACGCAGTATTTT.

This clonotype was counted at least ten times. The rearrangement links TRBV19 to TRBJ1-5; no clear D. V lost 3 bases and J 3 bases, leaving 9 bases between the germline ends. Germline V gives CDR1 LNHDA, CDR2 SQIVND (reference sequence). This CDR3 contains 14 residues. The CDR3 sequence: CASSIDRVNQPQHF. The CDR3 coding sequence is TGTGCCAGTAGTATCGATCGGGTCAATCAGCCCCAGCATTTT.

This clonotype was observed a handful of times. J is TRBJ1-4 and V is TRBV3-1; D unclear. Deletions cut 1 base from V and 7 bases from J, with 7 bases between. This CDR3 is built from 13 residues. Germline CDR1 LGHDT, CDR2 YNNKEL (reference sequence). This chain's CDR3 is CASSQGVGEKLFF. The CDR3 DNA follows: TGTGCCAGCAGCCAAGGAGTAGGTGAAAAACTGTTTTTT.

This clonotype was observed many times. The CDR3 reads CASSFGRGFYGYTF. In DNA form, the CDR3 reads TGTGCCAGCAGTTTTGGAAGGGGCTTCTATGGCTACACCTTC. The chain couples TRBV27 to TRBJ1-2, with a weak D call TRBD1 (5 bases). Per germline, CDR1 MNHEY and CDR2 SMNVEV (reference sequence). Trimming shortened V by 3 bases and J by 4 bases, and 12 bases separated the two germline ends. The CDR3 is 14 residues long.

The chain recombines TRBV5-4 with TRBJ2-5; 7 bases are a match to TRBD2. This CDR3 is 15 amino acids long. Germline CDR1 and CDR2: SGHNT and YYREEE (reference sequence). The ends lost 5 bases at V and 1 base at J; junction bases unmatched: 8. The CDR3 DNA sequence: TGTGCCAGCAGGGGAGCGGGAAAGCGCCAAGAGACCCAGTACTTC. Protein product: CASRGAGKRQETQYF.

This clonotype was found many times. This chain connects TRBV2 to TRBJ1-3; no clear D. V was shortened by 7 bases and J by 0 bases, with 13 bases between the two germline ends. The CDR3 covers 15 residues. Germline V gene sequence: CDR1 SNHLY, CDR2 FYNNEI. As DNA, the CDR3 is TGTGCCAGCATCCGGGGAGACATCTCTGGAAACACCATATATTTT. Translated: CASIRGDISGNTIYF.

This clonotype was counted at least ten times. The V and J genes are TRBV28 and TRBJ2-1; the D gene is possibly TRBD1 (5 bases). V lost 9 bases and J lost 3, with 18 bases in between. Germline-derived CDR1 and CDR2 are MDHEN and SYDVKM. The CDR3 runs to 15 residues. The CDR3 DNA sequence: TGTGCCAGTGGGGTCCAACAGGTAGTCTACAATGAGCAGTTCTTC. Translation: CASGVQQVVYNEQFF.

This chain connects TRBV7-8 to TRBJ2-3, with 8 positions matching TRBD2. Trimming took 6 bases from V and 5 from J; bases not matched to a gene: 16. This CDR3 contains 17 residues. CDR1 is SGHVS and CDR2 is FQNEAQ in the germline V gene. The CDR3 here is CASRPTRTREGRDTQYF. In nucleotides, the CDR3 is TGTGCCAGCAGACCTACTAGGACCCGGGAGGGCCGAGATACGCAGTATTTT.

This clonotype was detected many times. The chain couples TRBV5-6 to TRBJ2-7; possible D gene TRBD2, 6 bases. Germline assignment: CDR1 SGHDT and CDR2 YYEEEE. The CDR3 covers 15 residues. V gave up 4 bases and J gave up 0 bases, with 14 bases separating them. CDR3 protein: CASSPEEGSSYEQYF. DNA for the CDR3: TGTGCCAGCAGCCCCGAGGAGGGGAGCTCCTACGAGCAGTACTTC.

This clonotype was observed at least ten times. The CDR3 here is CASSYGRSTEAFF. Written as DNA, the CDR3 is TGTGCCAGCAGTTATGGCAGAAGCACTGAAGCTTTCTTT. The chain employs TRBV12-3 or TRBV12-4 and TRBJ1-1; D is unclear. The germline V and J ends were trimmed by 4 bases and 4 bases, with 10 bases remaining between them. The CDR3 consists of 13 residues.

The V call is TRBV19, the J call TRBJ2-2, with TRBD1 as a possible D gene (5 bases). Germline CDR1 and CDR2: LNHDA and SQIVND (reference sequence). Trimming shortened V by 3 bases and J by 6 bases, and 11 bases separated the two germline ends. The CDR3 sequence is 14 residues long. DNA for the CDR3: TGTGCCAGTAGTATGTGGGGCCTCGCCGGGGAGCTGTTTTTT. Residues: CASSMWGLAGELFF.

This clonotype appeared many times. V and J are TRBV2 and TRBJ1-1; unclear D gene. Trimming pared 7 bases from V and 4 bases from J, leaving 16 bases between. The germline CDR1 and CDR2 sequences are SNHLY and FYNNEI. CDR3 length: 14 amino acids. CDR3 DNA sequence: TGTGCCAGCATAGCTACTCCGGCGAGCACTGAAGCTTTCTTT. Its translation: CASIATPASTEAFF.

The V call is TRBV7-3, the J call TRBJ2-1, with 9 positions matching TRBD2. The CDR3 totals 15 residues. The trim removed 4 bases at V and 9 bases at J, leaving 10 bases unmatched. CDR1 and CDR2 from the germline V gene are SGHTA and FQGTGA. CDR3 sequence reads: CASSYLSGRNTEQFF. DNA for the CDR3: TGTGCCAGCAGCTATCTAAGCGGGAGGAACACTGAGCAGTTCTTC.

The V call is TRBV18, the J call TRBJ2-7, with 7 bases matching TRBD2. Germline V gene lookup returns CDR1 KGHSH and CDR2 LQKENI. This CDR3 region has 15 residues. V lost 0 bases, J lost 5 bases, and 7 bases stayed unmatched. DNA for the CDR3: TGTGCCAGCTCACCACCGGCGGGGGATCACCACGAGCAGTACTTC. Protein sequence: CASSPPAGDHHEQYF.

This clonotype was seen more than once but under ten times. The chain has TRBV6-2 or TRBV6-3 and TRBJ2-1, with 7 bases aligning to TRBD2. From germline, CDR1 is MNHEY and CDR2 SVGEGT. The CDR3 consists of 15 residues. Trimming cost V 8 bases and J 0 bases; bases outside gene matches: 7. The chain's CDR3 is CASDSSGSSYNEQFF. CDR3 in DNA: TGTGCCAGCGATTCTAGCGGTAGCTCCTACAATGAGCAGTTCTTC.

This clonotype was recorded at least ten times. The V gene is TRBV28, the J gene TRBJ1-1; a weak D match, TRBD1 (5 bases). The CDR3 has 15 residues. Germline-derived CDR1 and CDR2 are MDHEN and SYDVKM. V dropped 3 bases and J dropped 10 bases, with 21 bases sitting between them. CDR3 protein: CASSLAGTGGIVAFF. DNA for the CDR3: TGTGCCAGCAGTTTGGCCGGGACGGGGGGTATAGTAGCTTTCTTT.

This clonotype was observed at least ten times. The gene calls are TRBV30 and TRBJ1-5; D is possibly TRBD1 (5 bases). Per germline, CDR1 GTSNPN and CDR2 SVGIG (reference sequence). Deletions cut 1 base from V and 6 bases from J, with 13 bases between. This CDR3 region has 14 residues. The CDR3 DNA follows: TGTGCCTGGAGTGCCAGTAATGGGGGTCAGCCCCAGCATTTT. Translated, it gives CAWSASNGGQPQHF. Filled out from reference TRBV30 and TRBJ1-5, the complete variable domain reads SQTIHQWPATLVQPVGSPLSLECTVEGTSNPNLYWYRQAAGRGLQLLFYSVGIGQISSEVPQNLSASRPQDRQFILSSKKLLLSDSGFYLCAWSASNGGQPQHFGDGTRLSIL.